This T cell receptor beta chain appears in the sequencing data of a study of response to subunit inactivated influenza vaccine. Study results and caveats: The authors offered the suggestion that each seasonal influenza vaccination recruits few new T cells.

V lost 5 bases and J lost 4, with 16 bases in between. The CDR3 is made up of 15 amino acids. Each CDR3 protein gets one entry after TCRdb re-called the RT-PCR reads with MiXCR. Of 450,000 to 600,000 distinct CDR3 sequences listed, 6.5% to 8% are singletons. The table lists this clonotype with a few counts. Its specificity is not known. This sequence originates from a man aged 50-75 years who received an inactivated influenza vaccine. This material consisted of PBMCs from blood, taken around 25 months after vaccination. The rearrangement links TRBV12-3 or TRBV12-4 to TRBJ2-3, with D maybe TRBD1 (6 bases). The CDR3: CASSTTGTLADTQYF. The CDR3 coding sequence is TGTGCCAGCAGTACCACAGGGACCTTGGCAGATACGCAGTATTTT.